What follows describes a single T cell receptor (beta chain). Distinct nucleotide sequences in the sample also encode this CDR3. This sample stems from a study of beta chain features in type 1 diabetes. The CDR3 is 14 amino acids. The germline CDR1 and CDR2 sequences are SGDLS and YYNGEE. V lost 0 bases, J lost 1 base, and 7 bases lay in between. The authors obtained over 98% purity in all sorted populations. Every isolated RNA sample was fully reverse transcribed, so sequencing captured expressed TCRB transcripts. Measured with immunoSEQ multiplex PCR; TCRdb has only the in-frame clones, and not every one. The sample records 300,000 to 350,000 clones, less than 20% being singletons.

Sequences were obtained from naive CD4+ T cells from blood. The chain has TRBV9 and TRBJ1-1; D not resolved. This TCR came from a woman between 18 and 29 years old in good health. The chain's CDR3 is CASSVGSGNTEAFF. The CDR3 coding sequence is TGTGCCAGCAGCGTAGGCTCCGGGAACACTGAAGCTTTCTTT.